This TCR beta chain appears in the sequencing data of a study of shared clonotypes between healthy human individuals. CDR3 length equals 15 residues. CDR1 is MGHDK, CDR2 SYGVNS, per germline. Trimming shortened V by 0 bases and J by 4 bases, and 13 bases separated the two germline ends. Per the study methods: Filtering differed because ImmunoSEQ produced junction-only sequences that carried no quality scores. The table came from immunoSEQ multiplex PCR; TCRdb's copy has only in-frame clones and leaves some out. Clonal size and the V and J genes are those of that table, whereas D and trimming came from the DNA. The sample includes around 2.5 million clones, over 85% of them seen just once. Study results and limitations: Unshared clonotypes carried lower generation probabilities than those common to all four donors.

Of note for this clone: Antigen unknown.

Sequenced material: naive CD4+ T cells from PBMCs. The subset was: CD45RA+ positively selected. The chain links TRBV25-1 to TRBJ2-7; D might be TRBD2 (6 bases). The sequence derives from a man between 18 and 35 years old in good health. Some clones in this sample may be carry-over from other donors' samples. The CDR3 here is CASSEYGRERYEQYF. CDR3 DNA sequence: TGTGCCAGCAGTGAATATGGACGGGAGCGGTACGAGCAGTACTTC.